Following are 25 T cell receptor beta chains from one sample sequenced in a study of cytomegalovirus exposure and HLA in healthy donors. The PCR used 60 Vbeta and 13 Jbeta primers. The data were produced by immunoSEQ multiplex PCR, yet TCRdb's version contains in-frame clones alone and is incomplete. The sample includes fewer than 150,000 clones, over 65% seen only once; the top ten take about 2.6%. The sequenced sample consisted of PBMCs. Receptors originate from a woman in her thirties or forties in good health and CMV-seropositive.

Details on this clone: Other nucleotide sequences in the sample specify the same CDR3. This chain joins TRBV20-1 and TRBJ2-1, with 7 nucleotides matching TRBD2. The CDR3 is made up of 10 amino acids. Germline trimming cut 3 bases from V and 10 bases from J; bases unmatched to any gene: 0. Germline V gene lookup returns CDR1 DFQATT and CDR2 SNEGSKA (reference sequence). Written as DNA, the CDR3 is TGCAGTGCTAGGGGAGGGGAGCAGTTCTTC. Translated, it gives CSARGGEQFF.

The chain joins TRBV7-8 to TRBJ1-5; TRBD1 is a possible D gene (6 bases). Looked up from germline, CDR1 is SGHVS and CDR2 is FQNEAQ. The CDR3 contains 15 residues. Trimming removed 5 bases at V and 5 bases at J, with 16 bases between. CDR3 sequence reads: CASSPGGRVDQPQHF. CDR3 nucleotide sequence: TGTGCCAGCAGCCCGGGGGGCAGGGTGGATCAGCCCCAGCATTTT.

This clone was counted a single time. The genes are TRBV2 and TRBJ2-3; 8 positions agree with TRBD1. The germline V gene encodes CDR1 SNHLY and CDR2 FYNNEI. V was pared by 1 base and J by 2 bases, with 2 bases of the junction left unmatched. CDR3 length equals 15 residues. The CDR3 region is CASSEGTGSTDTQYF. The CDR3 DNA is TGTGCCAGCAGTGAAGGGACAGGGTCCACAGATACGCAGTATTTT.

V is TRBV7-6 and J is TRBJ1-1; D may be TRBD1 (5 bases). V lost 5 bases and J lost 5, with 15 bases in between. The CDR3 is made up of 14 amino acids. Germline V CDR1 and CDR2: SGHVS, FNYEAQ. CDR3 sequence: CASSATAGGTEAFF. The CDR3, as DNA: TGTGCCAGCAGCGCGACGGCCGGGGGGACTGAAGCTTTCTTT.

The V gene is TRBV7-2, the J gene TRBJ2-3; D not certain. The germline V and J ends were trimmed by 3 bases and 2 bases, with 6 bases remaining between them. The germline V gene has CDR1 SGHTA and CDR2 FQGNSA. The CDR3 totals 13 residues. CDR3 nucleotides: TGTGCCAGCAGCTTTGCGGCCACAGATACGCAGTATTTT. This gives the protein CASSFAATDTQYF. Full variable domain (remainder filled in from reference TRBV7-2 and TRBJ2-3): GAGVSQSPSNKVTEKGKDVELRCDPISGHTALYWYRQSLGQGLEFLIYFQGNSAPDKSGLPSDRFSAERTGGSVSTLTIQRTQQEDSAVYLCASSFAATDTQYFGPGTRLTVL.

V is TRBV5-4 and J is TRBJ1-3; a possible D gene is TRBD1 (5 bases). The CDR3 contains 16 residues. Trimming removed 3 bases at V and 1 base at J, with 14 bases between. The germline V gene has CDR1 SGHNT and CDR2 YYREEE (reference sequence). The CDR3 sequence: CASSSVTGGSGNTIYF. The DNA for the CDR3 is TGTGCCAGCAGCTCGGTAACCGGGGGGTCTGGAAACACCATATATTTT.

The table lists this clone with a count of one. The chain recombines TRBV5-1 with TRBJ2-5, with 13 bases lining up with TRBD2. The V and J ends lost 0 bases and 4 bases, in that order; junction bases with no gene match: 3. Germline-derived CDR1 and CDR2 are SGHRS and YFSETQ. The CDR3 loop spans 16 amino acids. CDR3 amino acids: CASSLGLAGGRETQYF. CDR3 in DNA: TGCGCCAGCAGCTTGGGACTAGCGGGGGGTAGAGAGACCCAGTACTTC.

The chain recombines TRBV4-3 with TRBJ1-2; 7 bases match TRBD1. Germline-derived CDR1 and CDR2 are LGHNA and YSLEER. Unmatched junction bases numbered 10, after V lost 1 base and J lost 2 bases. The CDR3 covers 17 residues. CDR3 in DNA: TGCGCCAGCAGCCAAGGGGACAGAAACTTCCCAAACTATGGCTACACCTTC. Its protein product is CASSQGDRNFPNYGYTF.

On this clone: Mismatch with germline at one junction end may stem from a read error. The chain joins TRBV5-4 to TRBJ2-5; 8 positions match TRBD2. CDR1 and CDR2 from the germline V gene are SGHNT and YYREEE (reference sequence). The length of the CDR3 is 15 residues. The CDR3 spells CASSLRRGVQEAQYF. In DNA, the CDR3 is TGTGCCAGCAGCTTGAGGCGGGGGGTTCAAGAGGCCCAGTACTTC. The full variable domain, with the rest looked up from reference TRBV5-4 and TRBJ2-5, is ETGVTQSPTHLIKTRGQQVTLRCSSQSGHNTVSWYQQALGQGPQFIFQYYREEENGRGNFPPRFSGLQFPNYSSELNVNALELDDSALYLCASSLRRGVQEAQYFGPGTRLLVL.

This clone was seen once. The rearrangement joins TRBV19 to TRBJ2-5; 8 positions match TRBD1. The CDR3 is made up of 14 amino acids. J lost 4 bases, V lost 4 bases, and 5 bases had no gene match. The V gene's germline CDR1 is LNHDA and CDR2 SQIVND (reference sequence). The CDR3 DNA follows: TGTGCCAGTAGTACGACAGGGGTAGCAGAGACCCAGTACTTC. Translated: CASSTTGVAETQYF.

This chain connects TRBV7-9 to TRBJ2-1, with 15 positions matching TRBD2. V was clipped by 5 bases and J by 0 bases; unmatched bases: 8. Germline lookup yields CDR1 SEHNR and CDR2 FQNEAQ (reference sequence). The CDR3 runs to 19 residues. Written as DNA, the CDR3 is TGTGCCAGCAGCAAAAGGACTAGCGGGGGGGCCCGCTCCTACAATGAGCAGTTCTTC. It specifies CASSKRTSGGARSYNEQFF.

The rearrangement joins TRBV6-4 to TRBJ2-2; 10 nucleotides line up with TRBD2. The CDR3 spans 14 residues. Per the germline V gene, CDR1 is MRHNA and CDR2 is SNTAGT. The V segment lost 8 bases and the J segment 7 bases; nucleotides outside the gene matches: 7. The DNA for the CDR3 is TGTGCCAGCCGAGCGGGGGGGCCGAACGGGGAGCTGTTTTTT. Translation: CASRAGGPNGELFF.

The chain carries TRBV2 and TRBJ2-5; 8 bases are a match to TRBD1. From germline, CDR1 is SNHLY and CDR2 FYNNEI. The CDR3 has 13 amino acids. V lost 8 bases and J lost 5; bases outside the gene matches: 7. The CDR3 spells CASGTGGDETQYF. The CDR3 DNA reads as TGTGCCAGCGGTACAGGGGGAGACGAGACCCAGTACTTC.

The J gene is TRBJ2-1, the V gene TRBV4-3; TRBD2 matches at 15 bases. There are 21 residues in the CDR3. V lost 3 bases, J lost 5 bases, and 17 bases stayed unmatched. From germline, CDR1 is LGHNA and CDR2 YSLEER. CDR3 sequence reads: CASSQHYARTSGRASNNEQFF. In nucleotides, the CDR3 is TGCGCCAGCAGCCAGCATTACGCCCGGACTAGCGGGAGGGCCTCTAACAATGAGCAGTTCTTC.

This chain connects TRBV7-2 to TRBJ2-7; weak D call: TRBD1 (7 bases). This CDR3 contains 14 residues. V was pared by 1 base and J by 10 bases, with 17 bases between. CDR1 and CDR2 (germline): SGHTA, FQGNSA. CDR3 in DNA: TGTGCCAGCAGCTTAGTCGGGCAGGGGGGCTTTCAGTACTTC. This encodes CASSLVGQGGFQYF.

Notes on this clone: The same CDR3 is also encoded by other DNA sequences in this sample. The rearrangement joins TRBV30 to TRBJ2-7; TRBD1 agrees at 7 bases. The CDR3 covers 14 residues. With 4 bases clipped from V and 0 bases from J, the junction kept 6 bases outside the gene matches. Germline V gene lookup returns CDR1 GTSNPN and CDR2 SVGIG (reference sequence). The CDR3 DNA follows: TGTGCCTGGACAGGGACAGTCAACTCCTACGAGCAGTACTTC. Encoded protein: CAWTGTVNSYEQYF.

V gene TRBV6-5 combines with J gene TRBJ1-2; no clear D gene. The CDR3 runs to 13 residues. V shed 5 bases and J shed 2 bases, with 9 bases lying between them. Germline V CDR1 and CDR2: MNHEY, SVGAGI. The CDR3 coding sequence is TGTGCCAGCAGTCCCACAATAAACTATGGCTACACCTTC. Its translation is CASSPTINYGYTF.

V usage is TRBV19 and J usage is TRBJ1-5; D perhaps matches TRBD1 (6 bases). Germline CDR1 LNHDA, CDR2 SQIVND (reference sequence). Trimming pared 7 bases from V and 1 base from J, leaving 23 bases between. The CDR3 spans 18 residues. Written as DNA, the CDR3 is TGTGCCAGTACCGGGTCCTACACGGGAAGGGGGAGCAATCAGCCCCAGCATTTT. Amino acid sequence: CASTGSYTGRGSNQPQHF.

The chain employs TRBV7-3 and TRBJ2-2; 8 bases map to TRBD1. V was pared by 5 bases and J by 3 bases, with 8 bases of the junction left unmatched. Germline V lookup: CDR1 SGHTA, CDR2 FQGTGA. The CDR3 sequence is 16 residues long. CDR3 amino acids: CASSHPGQGHTGELFF. The CDR3 nucleotides read TGTGCCAGCAGCCATCCAGGACAGGGACACACCGGGGAGCTGTTTTTT.

This clone was seen a few times. The chain uses TRBV9 and TRBJ2-3; TRBD2 matches at 14 bases. From germline, CDR1 is SGDLS and CDR2 YYNGEE. The CDR3 is made up of 16 amino acids. V was pared by 4 bases and J by 5 bases, with 6 bases of the junction left unmatched. Here the CDR3 DNA reads TGTGCCAGCAGCTGGGGACTAGCGGGAGTGGTAGATACGCAGTATTTT. This codes for CASSWGLAGVVDTQYF. Supplemented by reference TRBV9 and TRBJ2-3, the full variable domain reads DSGVTQTPKHLITATGQRVTLRCSPRSGDLSVYWYQQSLDQGLQFLIQYYNGEERAKGNILERFSAQQFPDLHSELNLSSLELGDSALYFCASSWGLAGVVDTQYFGPGTRLTVL.

The chain links TRBV11-2 to TRBJ2-7; D ambiguous. Germline loops: CDR1 SGHAT, CDR2 FQNNGV. The CDR3 spans 12 residues. With 2 bases removed from V and 5 bases from J, the gap between germline ends came to 7 bases. The DNA for the CDR3 is TGTGCCAGCAGCTTACCCCTTGACGAGCAGTACTTC. It specifies CASSLPLDEQYF.

The chain links TRBV21-1 to TRBJ2-3; the table assigns TRBD1, which was not confirmed against the DNA. TRBV21-1 is a pseudogene. CDR3 length: 16 amino acids. The CDR3 region has the DNA TGTGCCAGCACCCGACACAGGGTACCAGGCACAGATACGCAGTATTTT. Its protein product is CASTRHRVPGTDTQYF.

The chain recombines TRBV7-2 with TRBJ1-5; D is ambiguous. This CDR3 region has 15 residues. The germline V gene has CDR1 SGHTA and CDR2 FQGNSA. V lost 2 bases and J lost 0, with 8 bases in between. This CDR3 reads CASSLRGNSNQPQHF. In DNA, the CDR3 is TGTGCCAGCAGCTTACGAGGTAATAGCAATCAGCCCCAGCATTTT.

This chain uses TRBV18 with TRBJ2-5; 9 bases map to TRBD1. The V gene end was trimmed by 6 bases and the J gene end by 5 bases; junction bases not matched to a gene: 10. The CDR3 totals 15 residues. Germline V gene lookup returns CDR1 KGHSH and CDR2 LQKENI. The CDR3 spells CASSHRDRVSETQYF. CDR3 nucleotides: TGTGCCAGCTCTCACCGGGACAGGGTTTCCGAGACCCAGTACTTC.

The rearrangement links TRBV9 to TRBJ2-7; 8 nucleotides match TRBD2. This CDR3 region has 14 residues. Germline CDR1 reads SGDLS; CDR2 reads YYNGEE. V shed 4 bases and J 1 base; nucleotides not matched to a gene: 4. This CDR3 reads CASSLGLGSYEQYF. CDR3 coding DNA: TGTGCCAGCAGCCTGGGACTAGGGTCCTACGAGCAGTACTTC.